In its sample, the clone carrying this T cell receptor (beta chain) was seen a few times. The antigen remains unidentified. The data belong to a study of blood T cells in healthy people across ages. Trimming stripped 1 base from V and 4 bases from J, with 5 bases between. The CDR3 length is 11 residues. Germline assignment: CDR1 SQVTM and CDR2 ANQGSEA. Study-wide findings and caveats: It was the long-lived donors that had more naive CD4+ cells and higher diversity than aged donors. Per million T cells, TCR beta diversity dropped roughly linearly as age increased.

It was with a sample-barcoded 5' primer and a J-beta primer mix that a second PCR of about 6 to 11 cycles was run. Sequencing of every sample gave 2.5 million or more CDR3-containing paired-end reads. From the 5' RACE reads, TCRdb called clonotypes with MiXCR, one entry per CDR3 protein. The sample holds 850,000 to 1,000,000 distinct CDR3 sequences, roughly 50% seen once. Sequencing used blood. This TCR derives from a woman aged 55-70 years in good health. This chain connects TRBV29-1 to TRBJ2-7; D call uncertain. Written as DNA, the CDR3 is TGCAGCGTTGAAGGCCATTACGAGCAGTACTTC. Its translation is CSVEGHYEQYF.